This is a list of T cell receptor beta chains from one sample in a study of T-cell reconstitution after alpha-beta-depleted transplantation in children. One entry per CDR3 protein results from TCRdb running MiXCR on the PCR reads. The table has 450,000 to 500,000 distinct CDR3 sequences, under 15% seen once; the top ten hold more than 5.5%. The sequenced sample was PBMCs from the stem cell graft donor, obtained from the stem cell graft. Source of these receptors: a human donor who donated a stem cell graft to a child with combined immunodeficiency. CDR3s include the opening cysteine and the closing phenylalanine or tryptophan. A D gene is named only where the DNA matches it firmly. For some rows the clone size is stated as once, few or many, or as a class when expanded; others skip it.

many	TRBJ2-3	TRBV30	TRBD2	TGTGCCTGGAGTGCGACAAGCGGGAGAGGCACAGATACGCAGTATTTT	CAWSATSGRGTDTQYF
.	TRBJ2-3	TRBV20-1	.	TGCAGTGCTCCTGACGGGTACGAAGGCACAGATACGCAGTATTTT	CSAPDGYEGTDTQYF
many	TRBJ2-2	TRBV4-3	.	TGCGCCAGCAGAGGGACGGGCTCTTACACCGGGGAGCTGTTTTTT	CASRGTGSYTGELFF
few	TRBJ2-7	TRBV9	.	TGTGCCAGCAGCCGAGAGGAGGATGCAAATTACTACGAGCAGTACTTC	CASSREEDANYYEQYF
many	TRBJ2-1	TRBV7-3	TRBD2	TGTGCCAGCAGCTTAGGGATAGCGGGGTCCTACAATGAGCAGTTCTTC	CASSLGIAGSYNEQFF
.	TRBJ2-1	TRBV30	TRBD1	TGTGCCTGGGAGCAGGGGGCCCTCGGTGAGCAGTTCTTC	CAWEQGALGEQFF
.	TRBJ2-3	TRBV6-2/TRBV6-3	TRBD2	TGTGCCAGCAGCCTCTGGGAGGGAACCACAGATACGCAGTATTTT	CASSLWEGTTDTQYF
few	TRBJ2-7	TRBV15	TRBD2	TGTGCCACCAGCAGGACTAGCGGGACAATCCACGAGCAGTACTTC	CATSRTSGTIHEQYF
.	TRBJ1-3	TRBV12-3/TRBV12-4	.	TGTGCCAGCAGTTTTTTTATAGGGGACCAGGACGGACCCTCTGGAAACACCATATATTTT	CASSFFIGDQDGPSGNTIYF
many	TRBJ2-1	TRBV6-1	.	TGTGCCAGCAGTGAAGCAACGGGAGATGTAAATGAGCAGTTCTTC	CASSEATGDVNEQFF
few	TRBJ2-1	TRBV5-1	.	TGCGCCAGCAGCTTATTAAAGGGCCTCGGAACCTACAATGAGCAGTTCTTC	CASSLLKGLGTYNEQFF
few	TRBJ2-2	TRBV6-1	.	TGTGCCAGCAGTCTTAGCGCCAGCTACACCGGGGAGCTGTTTTTT	CASSLSASYTGELFF
once	TRBJ1-4	TRBV3-1	TRBD1	TGTGCCACCTCCCAGGCCTATCGACAGGGCCCTAATGAAAAACTGTTTTTT	CATSQAYRQGPNEKLFF
.	TRBJ2-7	TRBV6-2/TRBV6-3	.	TGTGCCAGCAGACCGGGACATCAGACCTACGAGCAGTACTTC	CASRPGHQTYEQYF
.	TRBJ2-1	TRBV5-6	.	TGTGCCAGCAGCCCGGTGGGGGACGCAGCCTACAATGAGCAGTTCTTC	CASSPVGDAAYNEQFF
few	TRBJ1-2	TRBV5-6	TRBD1	TGTGCCAGCGCGCAGGACAGGGGATATGGCTACACCTTC	CASAQDRGYGYTF
.	TRBJ1-5	TRBV12-3/TRBV12-4	.	TGTGCCAGCAGCCACTACAGGGAGGGCAATCAGCCCCAGCATTTT	CASSHYREGNQPQHF
.	TRBJ2-5	TRBV4-2	.	TGTGCCAGCAGCCAAGGAAAAGGGCAGCTGGGCCGAGGGGAGACCCAGTACTTC	CASSQGKGQLGRGETQYF
once	TRBJ2-7	TRBV4-2	.	TGTGCCAGCAGCCCCCGGTACCGGGAACCCTACGAGCAGTACTTC	CASSPRYREPYEQYF
.	TRBJ1-2	TRBV4-2	.	TGTGCCAGCAGCCAAGATCAGGCAGGGGCTCGTTCGGCTGGCTACACCTTC	CASSQDQAGARSAGYTF
.	TRBJ1-2	TRBV7-2	.	TGTGCCCTTCATTCTCACAACTATGGCTACACCTTC	CALHSHNYGYTF
.	TRBJ2-1	TRBV30	TRBD2	TGTGCCTGGAGTGTATCAGCGGGAGACAATGAGCAGTTCTTC	CAWSVSAGDNEQFF
few	TRBJ2-7	TRBV29-1	.	TGCAGCGTCCTCTCGTCGGCAGGCTACGAGCAGTACTTC	CSVLSSAGYEQYF
many	TRBJ2-1	TRBV20-1	.	TGCAGTGCTAGAGTACGGGGGGCCGTGAACAATGAGCAGTTCTTC	CSARVRGAVNNEQFF
few	TRBJ2-1	TRBV4-2	TRBD2	TGTGCCAGCAGAGACGGGGGGGTTAGCGGGGCGATTCCCTACAATGAGCAGTTCTTC	CASRDGGVSGAIPYNEQFF
few	TRBJ1-4	TRBV12-3/TRBV12-4	.	TGTGCCAGCAGTTTAGGGGGGAATCGACGTGAAAAACTGTTTTTT	CASSLGGNRREKLFF
many	TRBJ2-2	TRBV5-6	.	TGTGCCAGCAGCACAACAGGGACCGGGGAGCTGTTTTTT	CASSTTGTGELFF
many	TRBJ1-1	TRBV12-3/TRBV12-4	TRBD1	TGTGCCAGCAGACGGACAGGGATACAGAACACTGAAGCTTTCTTT	CASRRTGIQNTEAFF
.	TRBJ2-1	TRBV6-6	TRBD1	TGTGCCAGCAGCGGGACAGGGAGGAATGAGCAGTTCTTC	CASSGTGRNEQFF
many	TRBJ2-3	TRBV5-5	TRBD2	TGTGCCAGCAGCTTACTAGCGGATAGCACAGATACGCAGTATTTT	CASSLLADSTDTQYF
.	TRBJ2-6	TRBV21-1	.	TGTGCCAGCACCCAAACCCGACAGGGGGCGACTGGGGCCAACGTCCTGACTTTC	CASTQTRQGATGANVLTF
many	TRBJ2-1	TRBV12-3/TRBV12-4	.	TGTGCCAGCGCGGCCACGAACAATGAGCAGTTCTTC	CASAATNNEQFF
few	TRBJ2-5	TRBV20-1	.	TGCAGTGCTAGAGGGACGGGAGATAGTGAGACCCAGTACTTC	CSARGTGDSETQYF
few	TRBJ2-7	TRBV5-1	.	TGCGCCAGCAGCTTGGGGCGCCAGCTATACGAGCAGTACTTC	CASSLGRQLYEQYF
.	TRBJ2-7	TRBV29-1	.	TGCAGCGTTGAATTTCCCTGGGGAAGCGAGCAGTACTTC	CSVEFPWGSEQYF
few	TRBJ2-3	TRBV30	.	TGTGCCTGGAGTTTTCTCGCCCGAATAACGACAGATACGCAGTATTTT	CAWSFLARITTDTQYF
many	TRBJ1-1	TRBV11-2	.	TGTGCCAGCAGCAGGACAGCGAACACTGAAGCTTTCTTT	CASSRTANTEAFF
.	TRBJ1-1	TRBV5-5	TRBD1	TGTGCCAGCAGCTTGAGGCAGGGGGCGGTAGGCACTGAAGCTTTCTTT	CASSLRQGAVGTEAFF
.	TRBJ2-5	TRBV3-1	TRBD2	TGTGCCAGCAGCCTGGAGACTAGCGGGAGGGAGACCCAGTACTTC	CASSLETSGRETQYF
.	TRBJ2-3	TRBV6-2/TRBV6-3	.	TGTGCCAGCAGTTTCCCTTCACGAACGGGAGTCTACACAGATACGCAGTATTTT	CASSFPSRTGVYTDTQYF
few	TRBJ2-7	TRBV11-2	.	TGTGCCAGCAGCTCGATAAGGACAGTCCTTCATTCCTACGAGCAGTACTTC	CASSSIRTVLHSYEQYF
.	TRBJ2-7	TRBV7-2	.	TGTGCCAGCAGCGCCACTGTGACCTACGAGCAGTACTTC	CASSATVTYEQYF
many	TRBJ2-5	TRBV5-5	.	TGTGCCAGCAGCCCTAACCCCCAAGAGACCCAGTACTTC	CASSPNPQETQYF
few	TRBJ2-7	TRBV30	.	TGTGCCTGGAGCGTCGGGACTCTATACGAGCAGTACTTC	CAWSVGTLYEQYF
many	TRBJ2-1	TRBV4-3	TRBD2	TGCGCCAGCAGCCAGGTCCTAGCGGGAAACAATGAGCAGTTCTTC	CASSQVLAGNNEQFF
.	TRBJ2-7	TRBV18	TRBD1	TGTGCCAGCTCGACTAGGACAGGGGGTCACGACGAGCAGTACTTC	CASSTRTGGHDEQYF
few	TRBJ2-3	TRBV9	.	TGTGCCAGCAGCGCCCAACTAGTGAAAGATACGCAGTATTTT	CASSAQLVKDTQYF
few	TRBJ2-7	TRBV12-3/TRBV12-4	.	TGTGCCAGCAGTTTGGCGACAGGGAGGCACGAGCAGTACTTC	CASSLATGRHEQYF
.	TRBJ2-5	TRBV2	.	TGTGCCAGCGGGCCGAGGGGAAGTGTGACCCAGTACTTC	CASGPRGSVTQYF
many	TRBJ1-1	TRBV12-3/TRBV12-4	TRBD1	TGTGCCAGCAGTTTAGCACAGGGGGCTGAAGCTTTCTTT	CASSLAQGAEAFF
few	TRBJ2-3	TRBV14	.	TGTGCCAGCAGCCAAAGTAGCACAGATACGCAGTATTTT	CASSQSSTDTQYF
.	TRBJ1-1	TRBV10-3	.	TGTGCCGTAAGGGGAGGTGGGCAAATGAACACTGAAGCTTTCTTT	CAVRGGGQMNTEAFF
once	TRBJ2-6	TRBV6-1	.	TGTGCCAGCAGCATCCGAGGGGAGTCTGGGGCCAACGTCCTGACTTTC	CASSIRGESGANVLTF
.	TRBJ1-6	TRBV12-3/TRBV12-4	.	TGTGCCAGCAGCCAGGGGAAAGCTTCACCCCTCCACTTT	CASSQGKASPLHF
.	TRBJ2-3	TRBV3-1	.	TGTGCCAGCAGCCAATCCGGGGACTCTTTCACAGATACGCAGTATTTT	CASSQSGDSFTDTQYF